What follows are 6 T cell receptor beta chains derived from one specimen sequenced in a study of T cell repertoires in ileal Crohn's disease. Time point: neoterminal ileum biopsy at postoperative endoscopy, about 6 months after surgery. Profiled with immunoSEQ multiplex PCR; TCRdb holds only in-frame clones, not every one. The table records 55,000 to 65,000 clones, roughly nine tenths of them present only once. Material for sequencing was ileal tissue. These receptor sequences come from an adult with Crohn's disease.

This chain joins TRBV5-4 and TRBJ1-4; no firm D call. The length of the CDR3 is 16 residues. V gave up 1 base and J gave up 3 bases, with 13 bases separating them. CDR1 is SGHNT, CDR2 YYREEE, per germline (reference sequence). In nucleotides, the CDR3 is TGTGCCAGCAGCTTGAACGTGGACTCGGCTAATGAAAAACTGTTTTTT. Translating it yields CASSLNVDSANEKLFF.

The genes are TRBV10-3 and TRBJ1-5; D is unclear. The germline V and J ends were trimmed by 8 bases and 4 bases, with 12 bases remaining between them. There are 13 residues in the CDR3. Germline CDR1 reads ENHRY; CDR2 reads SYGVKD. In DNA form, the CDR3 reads TGTGCCATCCGGGTTTCGCCAAATCAGCCCCAGCATTTT. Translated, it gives CAIRVSPNQPQHF.

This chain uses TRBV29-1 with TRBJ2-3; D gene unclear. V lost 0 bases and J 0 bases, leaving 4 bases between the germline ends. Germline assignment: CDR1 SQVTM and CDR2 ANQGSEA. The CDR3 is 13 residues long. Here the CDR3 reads CSVEDGSTDTQYF. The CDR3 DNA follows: TGCAGCGTTGAAGACGGTAGCACAGATACGCAGTATTTT.

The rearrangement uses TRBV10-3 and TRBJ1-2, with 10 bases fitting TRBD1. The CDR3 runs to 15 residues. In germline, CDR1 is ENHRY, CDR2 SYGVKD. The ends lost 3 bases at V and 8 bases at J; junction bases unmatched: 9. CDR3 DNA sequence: TGTGCCATCAGTGAATTACGGGACAGGGGAGGGGGCTACACCTTC. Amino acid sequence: CAISELRDRGGGYTF.

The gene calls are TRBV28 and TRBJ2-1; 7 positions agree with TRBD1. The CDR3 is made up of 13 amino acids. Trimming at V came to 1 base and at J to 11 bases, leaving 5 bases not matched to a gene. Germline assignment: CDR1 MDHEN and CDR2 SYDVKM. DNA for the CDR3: TGTGCCAGCAGTTTATCCAGACAGGGTCAGCAGTTCTTC. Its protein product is CASSLSRQGQQFF.

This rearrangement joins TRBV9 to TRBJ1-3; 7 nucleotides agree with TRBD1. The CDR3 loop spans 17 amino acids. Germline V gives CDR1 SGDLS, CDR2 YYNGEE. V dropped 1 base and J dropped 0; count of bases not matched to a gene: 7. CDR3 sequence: CASSVTADRLSGNTIYF. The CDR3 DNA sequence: TGTGCCAGCAGCGTAACCGCGGACAGGCTCTCTGGAAACACCATATATTTT.